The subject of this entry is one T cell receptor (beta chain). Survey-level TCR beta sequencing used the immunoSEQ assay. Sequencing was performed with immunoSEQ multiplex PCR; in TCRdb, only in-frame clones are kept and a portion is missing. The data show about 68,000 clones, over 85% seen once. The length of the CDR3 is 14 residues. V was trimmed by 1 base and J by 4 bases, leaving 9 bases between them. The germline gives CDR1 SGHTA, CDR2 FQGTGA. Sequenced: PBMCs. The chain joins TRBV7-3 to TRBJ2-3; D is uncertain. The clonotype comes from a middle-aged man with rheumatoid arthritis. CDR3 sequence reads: CASSLKGLADTQYF. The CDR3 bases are TGTGCCAGCAGCTTAAAGGGCCTAGCAGATACGCAGTATTTT.